This TCR beta chain derives from a study of CD8 T cells in Susac syndrome. Study-level points and caveats: A relatively small number of individuals underwent TCR sequencing and HLA analysis. Total CD8+ repertoires held 15 to 20 Susac-specific public clones, while CD8+ TEMRA repertoires held roughly five.

It was with random hexamers that about 0.45 to 1 ug RNA was reverse transcribed. TCR beta CDR3 was amplified by immunoSEQ covering 54 Vbeta and 13 Jbeta. Using its own MiXCR run on the immunoSEQ multiplex PCR reads, TCRdb lists one record per CDR3 protein. The sample lists 150,000 to 200,000 distinct CDR3 sequences; 95% were seen once. The junction had 11 bases not matched to a gene; V was cut back by 6 bases and J by 9 bases. There are 15 residues in the CDR3. The germline gives CDR1 LNHNV, CDR2 YYDKDF (reference sequence). Patients with Susac syndrome showed fulfilment of recently defined diagnostic criteria for definite or probable disease. Comment on this clonotype: No antigen is known for it.

The V call is TRBV15, the J call TRBJ2-1, with 10 bases lining up with TRBD2. The sequence was collected from a human donor with Susac syndrome. Sequenced: CD8+ T cells from PBMCs. The CDR3 region is CATSVERGGRGEQFF. CDR3 DNA sequence: TGTGCCACCAGTGTCGAGCGGGGGGGCCGAGGTGAGCAGTTCTTC.